This T cell receptor beta chain was recovered during a study of neurological immune-mediated disorders. V was pared by 3 bases and J by 0 bases, with 10 bases between. Germline loops: CDR1 SGHTA, CDR2 FQGNSA. This CDR3 has 15 residues. A single record per CDR3 protein comes from TCRdb applying MiXCR to the 5' RACE reads. The sample comprises tens of thousands of distinct CDR3 sequences, around 4.8% of which are singletons, and around 3.5% rests with the top ten. This clonotype was picked up many times. What it binds is unknown. The study's findings and limits: No link was found between any clinical or MRI feature and the multiple sclerosis repertoire cluster. When the repertoires were sorted by phylogenetic grouping, those of 18 of 34 multiple sclerosis patients ended up in one related-CDR3 cluster, a possible signature.

The unsorted libraries originated from 2 million PBMCs kept at -80 C. The V gene is TRBV7-2, the J gene TRBJ2-3; no firm D call. This TCR was recovered from a woman aged 45-59 years with multiple sclerosis. The material sequenced was PBMCs. The CDR3 protein is CASSFAVYSTDTQYF. CDR3 nucleotides: TGTGCCAGCAGCTTCGCCGTTTACAGCACAGATACGCAGTATTTT.